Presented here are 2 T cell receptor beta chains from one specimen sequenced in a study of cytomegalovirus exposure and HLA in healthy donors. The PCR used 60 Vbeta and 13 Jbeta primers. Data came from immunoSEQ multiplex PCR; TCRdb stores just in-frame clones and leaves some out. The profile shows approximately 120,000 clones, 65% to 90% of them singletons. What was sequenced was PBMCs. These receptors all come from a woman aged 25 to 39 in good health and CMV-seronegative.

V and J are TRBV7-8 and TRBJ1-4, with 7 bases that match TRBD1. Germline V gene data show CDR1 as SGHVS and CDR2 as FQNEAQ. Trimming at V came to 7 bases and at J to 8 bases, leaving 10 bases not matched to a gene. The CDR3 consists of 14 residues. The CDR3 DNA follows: TGTGCCAGCACCCCCAGGGACAGAGTCGAAAAACTGTTTTTT. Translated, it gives CASTPRDRVEKLFF.

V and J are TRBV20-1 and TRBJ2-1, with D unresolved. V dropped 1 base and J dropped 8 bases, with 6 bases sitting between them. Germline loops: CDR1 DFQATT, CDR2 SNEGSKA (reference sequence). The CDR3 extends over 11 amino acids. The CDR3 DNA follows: TGCAGTGCTAGAGGCCCGGATGAGCAGTTCTTC. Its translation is CSARGPDEQFF.